The rows below give T cell receptor beta chains drawn from one sample of a study of identical twins. TCRdb re-called the 5' RACE reads through MiXCR, storing one row per CDR3 protein. The table has around 230,000 distinct CDR3 sequences, 6.5% seen once. This sample was shared with a second study, whose subject was T cells expressing NK-cell markers.

Sequencing was done on a sample of CD8+ T cells sorted from blood. Receptors were obtained from a woman aged 18-29 years in good health. CDR3s include the opening cysteine and the closing phenylalanine or tryptophan. The D gene is left open where the match is weak. Size is stated for part of the rows, as once, few or many counts, or as a class when the clone is expanded.

j_gene	v_gene	abundance	d_gene	CDR3nt	CDR3aa
TRBJ2-7	TRBV20-1	-	-	TGCAGTGCTAGAGATCCCGGGCTAGCGCCCGAGCAGTACTTC	CSARDPGLAPEQYF
TRBJ2-3	TRBV4-1	few	TRBD2	TGCGCCAGCAGCCGACCGGGACTAGTGGAAGATACGCAGTATTTT	CASSRPGLVEDTQYF
TRBJ2-1	TRBV21-1	-	-	TGTGCCAGCAGCAAAAACCCCCGGGCCGGAGAGCAGTTCTTC	CASSKNPRAGEQFF
TRBJ2-1	TRBV12-3/TRBV12-4	-	-	TGTGCCAGCAGTCCGCCCCGAGCGAAGGTACACAATGAGCAGTTCTTC	CASSPPRAKVHNEQFF
TRBJ2-5	TRBV9	few	-	TGTGCCAGCAGCTCCCTCCCCCGGGGTGGGCGGCAAGAGACCCAGTACTTC	CASSSLPRGGRQETQYF
TRBJ2-2	TRBV4-1	few	-	TGCGCCAGCAGCCAAGTCAGTACCGGGGAGCTGTTTTTT	CASSQVSTGELFF
TRBJ1-1	TRBV13	few	-	TGTGCCAGCAGCTTAGACCTGGCTGCTGAAGCTTTCTTT	CASSLDLAAEAFF
TRBJ2-1	TRBV7-8	few	-	TGTGCCAGCAGCGCAGCTAGGAAGGCAAGCTCCTACAATGAGCAGTTCTTC	CASSAARKASSYNEQFF
TRBJ2-1	TRBV6-1	-	TRBD2	TGTGCCAGCAGTGAATCTAGCGCTCTTTTAGCGGGTGAGCAGTTCTTC	CASSESSALLAGEQFF
TRBJ1-5	TRBV11-2	-	-	TGTGCCAGCAGCTCAGGGAGGACGGACGATCAGCCCCAGCATTTT	CASSSGRTDDQPQHF
TRBJ1-2	TRBV6-5	-	-	TGTGCCAGCACAGGGAGGGACTACTATGGCTACACCTTC	CASTGRDYYGYTF
TRBJ1-1	TRBV7-3	-	-	TGTGCCAGCAGCTTACTCCCCCGCGGGGGGGGGAACACTGAAGCTTTCTTT	CASSLLPRGGGNTEAFF
TRBJ1-4	TRBV5-1	many	TRBD1	TGCGCCAGCAGCCTCCGACAGGGAGATGAAAAACTGTTTTTT	CASSLRQGDEKLFF
TRBJ2-7	TRBV5-6	-	TRBD2	TGTGCCAGCAGCTTGGTCGGGCCGGGACTAGCGGGATACGAGCAGTACTTC	CASSLVGPGLAGYEQYF
TRBJ2-4	TRBV9	-	TRBD1	TGTGCCAGCAGCGCACAGGGGGCGCGGGACATTCAGTACTTC	CASSAQGARDIQYF
TRBJ2-1	TRBV7-2	few	-	TGTGCCAGCAGCTTAGAACCGGAGACCTACAATGAGCAGTTCTTC	CASSLEPETYNEQFF
TRBJ2-7	TRBV6-1	few	-	TGTGCCAGCAGTGGGACTGGACCCTACGAGCAGTACTTC	CASSGTGPYEQYF
TRBJ2-1	TRBV29-1	-	-	TGCAGCGTCCACATGGGGGGCAATGAGCAGTTCTTC	CSVHMGGNEQFF
TRBJ1-4	TRBV5-1	many	-	TGCGCCAGCAGCTTGGACTTTGCAACTAATGAAAAACTGTTTTTT	CASSLDFATNEKLFF
TRBJ2-4	TRBV2	-	-	TGTGCCAGCAGTTGGGACCGAGGCTTTCAGTACTTC	CASSWDRGFQYF
TRBJ1-2	TRBV10-1	few	-	TGCGCCAGCAGCCCCGGATTTGACTATGGCTACACCTTC	CASSPGFDYGYTF
TRBJ2-1	TRBV18	-	TRBD1	TGTGCCAGCTCGCCCAACAGGACAGGGTCAAATGAGCAGTTCTTC	CASSPNRTGSNEQFF
TRBJ2-6	TRBV10-3	-	TRBD1	TGTGCCATCAGTGGAGAGGGACAGGGGAACGTCCTGACTTTC	CAISGEGQGNVLTF
TRBJ1-1	TRBV15	many	-	TGTGCCACCAGCAGAGAAGGGGGATGGAGCACTGAAGCTTTCTTT	CATSREGGWSTEAFF
TRBJ2-1	TRBV7-9	few	TRBD2	TGTGCCAGCAGAGACACTAGCGGCAGCTCCTACAATGAGCAGTTCTTC	CASRDTSGSSYNEQFF
TRBJ2-1	TRBV4-2	-	-	TGTGCCAGCAGCCAATTGAACAATGAGCAGTTCTTC	CASSQLNNEQFF
TRBJ2-5	TRBV10-2	many	TRBD1	TGCGCCAGCAGTGAGTCCGGGACAGGGTTGTCCCAAGAGACCCAGTACTTC	CASSESGTGLSQETQYF
TRBJ2-7	TRBV27	-	TRBD2	TGTGCCAGCAATACCGTACTAGCGGGTGGCTCCGCCGAGCAGTACTTC	CASNTVLAGGSAEQYF
TRBJ1-2	TRBV7-9	many	TRBD1	TGTGCCAGCAGCAATCAGGGGGCGAGGGGTGGCTACACCTTC	CASSNQGARGGYTF
TRBJ2-2	TRBV29-1	many	-	TGCAGCGTGGGGGGGCCGGACACCGGGGAGCTGTTTTTT	CSVGGPDTGELFF
TRBJ2-3	TRBV6-1	few	-	TGTGCCAGCAGTAGACAACACGGCACAGATACGCAGTATTTT	CASSRQHGTDTQYF
TRBJ1-1	TRBV7-9	-	-	TGTGCCAGCAGCTTAGGATCGGGAGGAAAGTCTGAAGCTTTCTTT	CASSLGSGGKSEAFF
TRBJ2-1	TRBV12-3/TRBV12-4	many	-	TGTGCCAGCGCCCCGGAAGGTGAGCAGTTCTTC	CASAPEGEQFF
TRBJ2-1	TRBV30	-	TRBD2	TGTGCCTGGAGTGCCGGGGTTTTGGGGGGGACTTACAATGAGCAGTTCTTC	CAWSAGVLGGTYNEQFF
TRBJ2-7	TRBV12-3/TRBV12-4	many	-	TGTGCCAGCAGTTTTGGCCTGGGCGGCTACGAGCAGTACTTC	CASSFGLGGYEQYF
TRBJ2-5	TRBV6-1	-	-	TGTGCCAGCAGTACCCCCTTCGCGGCGGAAGAGACCCAGTACTTC	CASSTPFAAEETQYF
TRBJ2-3	TRBV11-2	few	TRBD2	TGTGCCAGCAGCCCGATGGGAGGGCAGTTTGGAGATACGCAGTATTTT	CASSPMGGQFGDTQYF
TRBJ2-2	TRBV5-1	many	-	TGCGCCAGCAGGGACTTCACCGGGGAGCTGTTTTTT	CASRDFTGELFF
TRBJ2-2	TRBV20-1	-	TRBD2	TGCAGTGCCACTAGCGCGAACACCGGGGAGCTGTTTTTT	CSATSANTGELFF
TRBJ2-1	TRBV9	-	-	TGTGCCAGCAGCGATTCCAATGAGCAGTTCTTC	CASSDSNEQFF
TRBJ1-1	TRBV6-5	-	TRBD1	TGTGCCAGCAGTTACGCTGGGACAGGGCGGAGCACTGAAGCTTTCTTT	CASSYAGTGRSTEAFF
TRBJ2-1	TRBV5-6	-	-	TGTGCCAGCAGCTTAGGTCCCAATGAGCAGTTCTTC	CASSLGPNEQFF
TRBJ2-5	TRBV3-1	-	-	TGTGCCAGCAGCCTACCGGGGAAACAAGAGACCCAGTACTTC	CASSLPGKQETQYF
TRBJ1-5	TRBV6-5	many	-	TGTGCCAGCAGTTACGGGTCAGATCAGCCCCAGCATTTT	CASSYGSDQPQHF
TRBJ2-2	TRBV27	once	-	TGTGCCAGCAGTTTGAATGACCCCCGTGGGGCCGGGGAGCTGTTTTTT	CASSLNDPRGAGELFF
TRBJ1-6	TRBV7-9	many	-	TGTGCCAGCAGCCCAGTCAATAATTCACCCCTCCACTTT	CASSPVNNSPLHF
TRBJ2-7	TRBV7-9	many	-	TGTGCCAGCAGCTTCGGCGGAGCCTACGAGCAGTACTTC	CASSFGGAYEQYF
TRBJ2-1	TRBV7-6	few	TRBD2	TGTGCCAGCAGTAAAAGCGGGAGGACCCACAATGAGCAGTTCTTC	CASSKSGRTHNEQFF
TRBJ2-7	TRBV7-8	many	-	TGTGCCAGCAGCTTCCTAGGAGGGACGGGGTACGACGAGCAGTACTTC	CASSFLGGTGYDEQYF